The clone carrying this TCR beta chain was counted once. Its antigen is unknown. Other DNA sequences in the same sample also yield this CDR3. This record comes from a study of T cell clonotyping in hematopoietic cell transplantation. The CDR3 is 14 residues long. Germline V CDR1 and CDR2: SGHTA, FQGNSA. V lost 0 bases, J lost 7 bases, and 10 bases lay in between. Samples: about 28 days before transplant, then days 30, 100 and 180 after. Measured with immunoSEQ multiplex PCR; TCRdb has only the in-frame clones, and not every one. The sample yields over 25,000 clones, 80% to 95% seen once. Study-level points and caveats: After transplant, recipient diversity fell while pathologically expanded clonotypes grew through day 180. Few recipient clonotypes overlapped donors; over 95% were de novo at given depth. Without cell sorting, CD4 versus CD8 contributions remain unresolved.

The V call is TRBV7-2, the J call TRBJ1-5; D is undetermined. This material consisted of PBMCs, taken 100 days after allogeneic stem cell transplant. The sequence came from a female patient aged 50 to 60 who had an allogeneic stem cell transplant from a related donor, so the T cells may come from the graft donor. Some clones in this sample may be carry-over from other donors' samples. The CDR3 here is CASSLAGFRQPQHF. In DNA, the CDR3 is TGTGCCAGCAGCTTAGCAGGGTTTCGCCAGCCCCAGCATTTT.